This TCR beta chain was recovered during a study of regulatory T cells in long-lasting Graves disease. Study-wide findings and caveats: Thyroid tissue was not studied; only peripheral blood was.

Per the germline V gene, CDR1 is SGHRS and CDR2 is YFSETQ. The CDR3 runs 14 residues. V shed 3 bases and J shed 1 base, with 8 bases lying between them. As to time point: persistent/refractory GD, antithyroid drugs over 5 years with positive TRAb. RNA isolated from PBMCs was used to make the TCR library. Combining iRepertoire HTBI primers with Arm-PCR of CDR3 regions, the authors built TCR beta libraries. Each CDR3 protein gets one entry after TCRdb re-called the multiplex PCR reads with MiXCR. Here the sample spans roughly 450,000 distinct CDR3 sequences, roughly 23% being singletons. Comment on this clonotype: Its antigen is not known.

The sample was peripheral blood mononuclear cells (PBMCs), taken when the disease was refractory, from a patient treated with antithyroid drugs. The rearrangement joins TRBV5-1 to TRBJ1-3; D not certain. This TCR was recovered from a female donor with Graves disease. The CDR3, as DNA: TGCGCCAGCAGCTCCGAGGGATCTGGAAACACCATATATTTT. Amino acid sequence: CASSSEGSGNTIYF.